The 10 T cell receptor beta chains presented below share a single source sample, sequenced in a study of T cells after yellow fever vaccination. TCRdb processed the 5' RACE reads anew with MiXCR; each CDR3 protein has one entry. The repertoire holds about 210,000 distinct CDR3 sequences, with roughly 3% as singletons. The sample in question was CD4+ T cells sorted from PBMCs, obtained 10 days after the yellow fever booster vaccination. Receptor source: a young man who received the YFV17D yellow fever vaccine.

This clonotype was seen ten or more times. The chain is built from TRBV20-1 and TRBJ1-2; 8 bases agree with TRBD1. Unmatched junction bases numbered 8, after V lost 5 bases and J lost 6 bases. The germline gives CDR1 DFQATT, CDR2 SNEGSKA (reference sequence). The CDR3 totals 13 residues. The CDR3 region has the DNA TGCAGTGCTTATCCGACAGGGGTGGATGGCTACACCTTC. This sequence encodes CSAYPTGVDGYTF.

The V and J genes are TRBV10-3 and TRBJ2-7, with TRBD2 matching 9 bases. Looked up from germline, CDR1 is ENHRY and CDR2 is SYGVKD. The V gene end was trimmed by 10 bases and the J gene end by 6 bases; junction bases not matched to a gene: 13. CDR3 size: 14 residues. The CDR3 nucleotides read TGTGCCACCAGAGGGCGGGGGGGCCTCCTCGAGCAGTACTTC. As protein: CATRGRGGLLEQYF.

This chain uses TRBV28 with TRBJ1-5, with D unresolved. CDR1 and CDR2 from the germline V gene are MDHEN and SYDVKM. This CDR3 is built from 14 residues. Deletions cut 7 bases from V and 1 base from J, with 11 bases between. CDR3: CASNRWQSNQPQHF. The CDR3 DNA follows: TGTGCCAGCAACCGATGGCAGAGCAATCAGCCCCAGCATTTT.

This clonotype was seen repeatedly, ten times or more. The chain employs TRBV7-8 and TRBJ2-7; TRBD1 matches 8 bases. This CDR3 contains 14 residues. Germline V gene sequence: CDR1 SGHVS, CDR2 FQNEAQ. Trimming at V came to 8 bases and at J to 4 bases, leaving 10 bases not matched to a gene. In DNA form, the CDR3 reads TGTGCCAGCGGTTCGGCAGGGGGCTTTTACGAGCAGTACTTC. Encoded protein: CASGSAGGFYEQYF.

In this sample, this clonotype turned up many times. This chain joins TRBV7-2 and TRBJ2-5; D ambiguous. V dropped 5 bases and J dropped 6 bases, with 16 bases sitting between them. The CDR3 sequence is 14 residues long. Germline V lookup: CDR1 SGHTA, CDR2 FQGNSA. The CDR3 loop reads CASSPTWVGQTQYF. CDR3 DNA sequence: TGTGCCAGCAGCCCCACGTGGGTCGGACAGACCCAGTACTTC.

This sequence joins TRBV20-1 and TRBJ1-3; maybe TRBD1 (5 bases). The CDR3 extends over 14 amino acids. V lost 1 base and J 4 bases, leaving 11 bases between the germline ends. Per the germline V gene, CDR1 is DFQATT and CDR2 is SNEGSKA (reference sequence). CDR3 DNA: TGCAGTGCTAGAGGAGAAAACAGGGGAAACACCATATATTTT. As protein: CSARGENRGNTIYF.

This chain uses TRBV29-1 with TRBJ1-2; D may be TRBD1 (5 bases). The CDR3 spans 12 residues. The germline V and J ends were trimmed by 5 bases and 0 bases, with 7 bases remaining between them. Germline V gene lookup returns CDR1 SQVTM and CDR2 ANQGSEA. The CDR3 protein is CSVSTANYGYTF. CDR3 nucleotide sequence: TGCAGCGTTTCGACAGCTAACTATGGCTACACCTTC.

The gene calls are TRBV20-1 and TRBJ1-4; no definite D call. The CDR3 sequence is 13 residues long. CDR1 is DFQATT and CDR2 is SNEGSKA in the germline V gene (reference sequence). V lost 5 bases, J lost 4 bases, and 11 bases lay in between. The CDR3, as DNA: TGCAGTGCTGAGGGCAGCCGTAATGAAAAACTGTTTTTT. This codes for CSAEGSRNEKLFF.

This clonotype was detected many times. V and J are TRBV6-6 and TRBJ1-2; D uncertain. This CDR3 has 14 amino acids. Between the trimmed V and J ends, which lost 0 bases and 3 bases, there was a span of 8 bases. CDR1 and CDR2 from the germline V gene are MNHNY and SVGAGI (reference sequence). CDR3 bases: TGTGCCAGCAGTTACTCTTCCGAAGACTATGGCTACACCTTC. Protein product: CASSYSSEDYGYTF.

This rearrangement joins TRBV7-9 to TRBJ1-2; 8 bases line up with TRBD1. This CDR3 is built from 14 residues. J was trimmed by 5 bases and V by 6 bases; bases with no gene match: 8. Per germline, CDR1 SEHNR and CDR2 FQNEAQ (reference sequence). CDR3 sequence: CASSWTGPAYGYTF. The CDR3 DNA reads TGTGCCAGCAGTTGGACAGGGCCCGCGTATGGCTACACCTTC.